The clone carrying this T cell receptor beta chain has only a few counts. The source of the sample is a study of blood T cell repertoires in COVID-19. Original processing notes: Amplification of reference gene primers provided the estimated nucleated cell counts. Sequencing used immunoSEQ multiplex PCR; TCRdb keeps in-frame clones, though not all of them. For V, J and clone size, that table is used; D and trimming come from the DNA. Altogether about 140,000 clones are present, roughly 84% being singletons, with the ten largest covering approximately 4%. V lost 9 bases to trimming and J lost 5 bases, with 13 bases between them. CDR3 length equals 12 residues. Germline V lookup: CDR1 LNHDA, CDR2 SQIVND (reference sequence).

This rearrangement joins TRBV19 to TRBJ1-2; possible D gene TRBD1, 5 bases. The TCR originated in a woman aged 60-75 years with acute or convalescent COVID-19. The sequenced sample was peripheral blood. CDR3 sequence: CASGGVGYGYTF. The CDR3 nucleotides are TGTGCCAGCGGGGGGGTAGGATATGGCTACACCTTC.